Listed here is a single T cell receptor (beta chain). This clone has a single count. Its antigen remains undetermined. Base quality data are lacking; no much larger clone is found one base away. Unstimulated Tregs (CD4+CD25+CD127-), CD4+ non-Tregs (CD4+CD25-), CD4 and CD8 cells were FACS-sorted from thawed PBMCs. Blood from healthy controls was obtained either as purchased buffy coats or from healthy volunteers. Healthy control blood was processed to PBMCs with a Ficoll density gradient and then cryopreserved, whereas patient PBMCs were collected both before and after transplant. Genomic DNA was extracted from sorted cells with the QIAGEN DNeasy Blood and Tissue Kit for TCRbeta CDR3 sequencing. High-throughput TCRbeta CDR3 sequencing, including PCR amplification with bias correction and internal controls, was performed commercially through immunoSEQ. Regarding the original processing steps: Unique productive TCRbeta sequences were defined by CDR3 nucleotide sequence where primers matched, otherwise by CDR3 amino acid sequence with Vbeta and Jbeta genes. To correct sorting error, sequences shared between sorted populations at a frequency ratio of 2:1 or less were removed; the rest were assigned to the higher population. A sequence was defined as donor-reactive if the sequence was expanded at least 5-fold in CFSE-low cells compared with unstimulated cells and had a frequency of at least 0.01% in CFSE-low cells. Repertoire divergence was quantified by Jensen-Shannon divergence calculated from the top 100 TCRbeta sequences ranked by frequency. For samples with multiple sequencing runs, sorting error was corrected separately for each run before the runs were pooled. Not all clones reach the TCRdb copy of this immuneACCESS table, which keeps in-frame sequences only. Checked studies attribute under half of the gap to unresolved V genes and leave the rest unexplained. The V and J calls and clone size were taken over from that table, and D and trimming were inferred from the DNA. The sample table shows some 110,000 clones, and around 94% are seen once. The ten largest clonotypes hold approximately 0.62% of the sample.

These data come from a study of Tregs in tolerant kidney transplant recipients (dated 2019 in TCRdb). General notes on the study: The study used TCRbeta sequencing to identify donor-specific regulatory T cells before combined kidney and bone marrow transplantation, then tracked those cells after transplant. TCRbeta repertoire sequencing was used in a few healthy controls to compare several ways of expanding Tregs specific for an allogeneic donor.

Overall study results and their limits: Biological reproducibility was not directly addressed, though technical replication error appeared minimal. Expanding Tregs with activated donor B cells appeared to identify the most biologically relevant and donor-specific TCRbeta repertoire. The study was constrained by small patient numbers, and validation of the findings is required in larger populations and under other immunosuppression protocols.

The sample consisted of CD4+ T cells from blood. This receptor was identified in a human donor in good health.

CDR3 loop: CASRGGRNEQFF. The DNA sequence follows: TGCGCCAGCAGGGGCGGGAGAAATGAGCAGTTCTTC. The chain employs TRBV5-1 and TRBJ2-1; 7 bases in the middle match TRBD2. CDR3 length: 12 amino acids, cysteine to phenylalanine. Here the CDR3 DNA is all that survives: 36 bases in frame from base 1. For CDR1 and CDR2, the germline V gene lists SGHRS and YFSETQ. V trim: 5 bases; J trim: 7 bases; unmatched bases: 3.